This is a list of T cell receptor beta chains from one sample in a study of blood T cell repertoires in COVID-19. Libraries were prepared by immunoSEQ multiplex PCR; TCRdb keeps only in-frame clonotypes and omits some of them. The sample has approximately 300,000 clones, over 80% seen once. Sequenced input: peripheral blood. Every receptor here comes from a woman between 45 and 65 years old with active or convalescent COVID-19. Each CDR3 is given with its conserved first and last residue. Each record gives: V gene, CDR3 protein.

>TRBV7-6
CASSPSGGNTDTQYF
>TRBV29-1
CSVLTGSSYNEQFF
>TRBV19
CASSMPGDRNIQYF
>TRBV14
CASSRQGNTEAFF
>TRBV24-1
CATSDWKAGDHTDTQYF
>TRBV3-1/TRBV3-2
CASSPLAGGTGELFF
>TRBV15
CATSRRGDFYNEQFF
>TRBV6-5
CASRAGPVYYGYTF
>TRBV27
CASSRGGLFADTQYF
>TRBV10-1
CASSERVGREGEAFF
>TRBV11-2
CASSRDRAEKLFF
>TRBV5-1
CASSNGGGQGEYEQYF
>TRBV12-3/TRBV12-4
CASRISGNQPQHF
>TRBV5-1
CASRFPAPSGRGGELFF
>TRBV6-5
CASILKGGVGETQYF
>TRBV5-1
CASSLPTSGDVSSYGDEQYF
>TRBV29-1
CSGLVPGHLNTEAFF
>TRBV19
CASSPNLRSYNEQFF
>TRBV11-2
CASSLGLAGGALFF
>TRBV4-1
CASAPGRASGGYEQYF
>TRBV5-1
CASSPGLAGDNEQFF
>TRBV7-8
CASSLGGLASEQYF